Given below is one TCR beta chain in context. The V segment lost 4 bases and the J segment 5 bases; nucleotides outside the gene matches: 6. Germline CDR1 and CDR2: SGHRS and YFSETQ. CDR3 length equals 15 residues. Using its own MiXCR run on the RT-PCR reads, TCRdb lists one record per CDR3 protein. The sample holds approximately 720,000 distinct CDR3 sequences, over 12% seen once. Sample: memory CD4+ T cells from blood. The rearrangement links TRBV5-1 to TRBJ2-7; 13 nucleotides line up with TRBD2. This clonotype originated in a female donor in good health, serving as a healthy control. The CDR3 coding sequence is TGCGCCAGCAGCACTCGGACTAGCGGGAGCCACGAGCAGTACTTC. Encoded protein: CASSTRTSGSHEQYF. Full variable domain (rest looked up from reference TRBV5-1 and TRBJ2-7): KAGVTQTPRYLIKTRGQQVTLSCSPISGHRSVSWYQQTPGQGLQFLFEYFSETQRNKGNFPGRFSGRQFSNSRSEMNVSTLELGDSALYLCASSTRTSGSHEQYFGPGTRLTVT.